This passage covers 6 T cell receptor beta chains from one sample sequenced in a study of patients and donors after allogeneic stem cell transplantation. MiXCR, run by TCRdb on the RT-PCR reads, gives a single entry per CDR3 protein. The table includes tens of thousands of distinct CDR3 sequences, approximately 12% detected once. Material: blood, either unsorted or a sorted T cell fraction (not recorded which). The receptor set was obtained from a human donor who was either an allogeneic HSCT recipient or a stem cell or donor lymphocyte infusion donor (not recorded which). It is not recorded whose cells these are; they may come from a transplant donor.

The rearrangement joins TRBV6-2 or TRBV6-3 to TRBJ2-1, with TRBD2 identical over 13 bases. The CDR3 is 17 amino acids. V lost 2 bases and J lost 6; bases outside the gene matches: 7. From germline, CDR1 is MNHEY and CDR2 SVGEGT. The CDR3 DNA reads as TGTGCCAGCAGTTACCCCCGGGGACTAGCGGGGATCAATGAGCAGTTCTTC. It yields the protein CASSYPRGLAGINEQFF.

In this sample, this clonotype turned up a few times. The V call is TRBV30, the J call TRBJ2-1; D is uncertain. The CDR3 is made up of 11 amino acids. Trimming cost V 0 bases and J 7 bases, with 4 bases left between them. Looked up from germline, CDR1 is GTSNPN and CDR2 is SVGIG (reference sequence). CDR3 sequence (DNA): TGTGCCTGGAGTGTCGGGAATGAGCAGTTCTTC. Translated: CAWSVGNEQFF.

The chain recombines TRBV7-9 with TRBJ1-2; D perhaps matches TRBD1 (5 bases). The CDR3 sequence is 14 residues long. The V and J ends lost 5 bases and 3 bases respectively, with 13 bases between them. The germline V gene has CDR1 SEHNR and CDR2 FQNEAQ (reference sequence). CDR3 sequence reads: CASSAGLLHYGYTF. The CDR3 nucleotides read TGTGCCAGCAGCGCGGGACTTCTCCACTATGGCTACACCTTC.

This clonotype turned up a few times. V gene TRBV7-6 combines with J gene TRBJ2-7, with D unclear. This CDR3 has 12 residues. CDR1 is SGHVS and CDR2 is FNYEAQ in the germline V gene. Trimming left V 1 base short and J 5 bases short, with 6 bases between. CDR3 loop: CASSLVSNEQYF. The CDR3 DNA reads TGTGCCAGCAGCTTAGTTAGTAACGAGCAGTACTTC.

This clonotype was counted only a few times. The V and J genes are TRBV20-1 and TRBJ1-5; D not resolved. Germline V gives CDR1 DFQATT, CDR2 SNEGSKA (reference sequence). Between the trimmed V and J ends, which lost 5 bases and 4 bases, there was a span of 15 bases. The CDR3 spans 14 residues. The CDR3 loop reads CSALQLGSNQPQHF. The CDR3 DNA reads as TGCAGTGCTCTACAACTGGGGAGTAATCAGCCCCAGCATTTT.

This rearrangement joins TRBV20-1 to TRBJ2-2; a weak D match, TRBD2 (6 bases). CDR1 is DFQATT, CDR2 SNEGSKA, per germline (reference sequence). The CDR3 has 16 amino acids. Trimming pared 3 bases from V and 5 bases from J, leaving 19 bases between. CDR3 sequence: CSARTLARVGTGELFF. The CDR3 DNA follows: TGCAGTGCTAGGACGCTAGCGAGGGTGGGGACCGGGGAGCTGTTTTTT.